The clone carrying this T cell receptor beta chain has only one observation. Its antigen is not known. Every patient had mismatch repair deficiency by PCR or immunohistochemistry. Some clones are missing from TCRdb's copy, which holds only in-frame ones; the method was immunoSEQ multiplex PCR. The sample lists about 25,000 clones, about 81% seen once, with 2.9% in the top ten. This entry belongs to a study of PD-1 blockade in mismatch repair-deficient tumors. On the study more broadly: Enrolled about 2012-2016, patients had progressing, pretreated mismatch repair-deficient cancers of approximately 13 types.

Study-wide points: Tumor-resident clones, often undetectable pretreatment in blood, expanded then contracted after pembrolizumab.

This receptor was identified in an adult with mismatch repair-deficient cancer. Source: PBMCs, taken before pembrolizumab treatment.

The CDR3 loop reads CASSRGSYNLEQFF. CDR3 sequence (DNA): TGTGCCAGCAGTCGAGGGTCGTATAACCTCGAGCAGTTCTTC. The chain has TRBV11-1 and TRBJ2-1, with a possible D match to TRBD2 (5 bases). Germline V gene sequence: CDR1 SGHAT, CDR2 FQDESV (reference sequence). The CDR3 is made up of 14 amino acids. V was cut by 6 bases and J by 10 bases, with 19 bases left in between.